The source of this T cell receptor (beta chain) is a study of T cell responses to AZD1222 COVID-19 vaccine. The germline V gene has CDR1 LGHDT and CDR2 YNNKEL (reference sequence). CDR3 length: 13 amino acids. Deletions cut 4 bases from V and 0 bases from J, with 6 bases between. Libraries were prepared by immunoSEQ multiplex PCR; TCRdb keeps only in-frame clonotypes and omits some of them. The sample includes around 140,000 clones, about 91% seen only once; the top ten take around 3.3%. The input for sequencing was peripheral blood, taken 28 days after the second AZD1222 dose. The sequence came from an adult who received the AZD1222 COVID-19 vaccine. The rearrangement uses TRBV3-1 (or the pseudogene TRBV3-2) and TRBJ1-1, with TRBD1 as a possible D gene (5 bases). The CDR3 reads CASSLGVNTEAFF. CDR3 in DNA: TGTGCCAGCAGCCTGGGGGTGAACACTGAAGCTTTCTTT.